This TCR beta chain derives from a study of T cell responses to AZD1222 COVID-19 vaccine. As for this clone: Its specificity is not known.

General observations from the study: CD4 TCRs covered the whole spike, strongest at regions 160-218 and 743-854.

Clones were read by immunoSEQ multiplex PCR, and TCRdb kept only the in-frame ones, dropping some. The table shows over 90,000 clones, with less than 95% occurring only once. CDR1 and CDR2 from the germline V gene are SGHRS and YFSETQ. The CDR3 is 16 amino acids. V was cut by 0 bases and J by 0 bases, with 13 bases left in between. The source was peripheral blood, collected on day 0 of AZD1222 vaccination. This chain connects TRBV5-1 to TRBJ2-7; no firm D call. This TCR came from an adult in good health. CDR3 sequence (DNA): TGCGCCAGCAGCTTGGGAACATATCTTGGCTCCTACGAGCAGTACTTC. This sequence encodes CASSLGTYLGSYEQYF.